This T cell receptor (beta chain) emerged from a study of response to subunit inactivated influenza vaccine. One entry per CDR3 protein results from TCRdb running MiXCR on the RT-PCR reads. The sample has about 570,000 distinct CDR3 sequences; about 11% are singletons. The CDR3 runs to 16 residues. V was shortened by 0 bases and J by 8 bases, with 18 bases between the two germline ends. This clonotype turned up a few times. The same specimen was also included in a second study, on T cells expressing NK-cell markers. That source adds: Beta-chain TCR cDNA was generated via 5'RACE template switching with UMIs. In a few donors, dominant clonotypes made up roughly 28.3-65% of CD3+CD56-NKG2C+ cells.

The sample consisted of PBMCs from blood, taken on the day of vaccination. The sequence was obtained from a man aged 45-65 years who received an inactivated influenza vaccine. This rearrangement joins TRBV12-3 or TRBV12-4 to TRBJ2-3; either TRBD1 or TRBD2 may fit D (7 bases each). The CDR3 protein is CASSLAAGRGLVTQYF. CDR3 nucleotides: TGTGCCAGCAGTTTAGCGGCTGGGAGGGGGCTGGTTACGCAGTATTTT.